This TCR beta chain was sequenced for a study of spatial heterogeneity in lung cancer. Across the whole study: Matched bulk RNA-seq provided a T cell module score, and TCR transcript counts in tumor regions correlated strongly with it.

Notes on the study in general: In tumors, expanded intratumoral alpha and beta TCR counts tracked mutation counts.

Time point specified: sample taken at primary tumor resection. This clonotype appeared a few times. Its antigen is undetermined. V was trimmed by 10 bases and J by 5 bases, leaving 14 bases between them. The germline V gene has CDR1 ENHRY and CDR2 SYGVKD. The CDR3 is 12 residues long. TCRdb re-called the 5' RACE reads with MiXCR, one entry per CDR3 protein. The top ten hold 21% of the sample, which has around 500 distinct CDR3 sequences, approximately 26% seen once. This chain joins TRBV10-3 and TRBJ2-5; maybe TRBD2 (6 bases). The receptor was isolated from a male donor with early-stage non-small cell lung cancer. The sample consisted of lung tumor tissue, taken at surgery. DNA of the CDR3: TGTGCCACAGGAGGGGTTGGGGAGACCCAGTACTTC. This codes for CATGGVGETQYF.